The rows below give T cell receptor beta chains drawn from one sample of a study of T-cell reconstitution after alpha-beta-depleted transplantation in children. MiXCR was run by TCRdb on the PCR reads, yielding one entry per CDR3 protein. Here the sample spans about 540,000 distinct CDR3 sequences, around 17% being singletons. Specimen: PBMCs from the stem cell graft donor, collected from the stem cell graft. These receptor sequences come from a human donor who donated a stem cell graft to a child with acute lymphoblastic leukemia. Each CDR3 is given with its conserved first and last residue. Each record gives: clone size, V gene, J gene, D gene, CDR3 DNA, CDR3 protein. D genes are given only for firm matches. Clone size is given for some rows only: seen once, a few or many times, or a class if the clone is expanded.

abundance: few
v_gene: TRBV20-1
j_gene: TRBJ1-4
d_gene: TRBD1
CDR3nt: TGCAGTGCACGACAGGGGGCGAATTCTGAAAAACTGTTTTTT
CDR3aa: CSARQGANSEKLFF

abundance: few
v_gene: TRBV14
j_gene: TRBJ2-3
d_gene: -
CDR3nt: TGTGCCAGCAGCCGGTCGGGGGTAGATACGCAGTATTTT
CDR3aa: CASSRSGVDTQYF

abundance: few
v_gene: TRBV21-1
j_gene: TRBJ2-5
d_gene: -
CDR3nt: TGTGCCAGCAGCAATCTAGCGCTCCAAGAGACCCAGTACTTC
CDR3aa: CASSNLALQETQYF

abundance: -
v_gene: TRBV11-2
j_gene: TRBJ2-5
d_gene: -
CDR3nt: TGTGCCAGCAGCGTCGACCGTCGTGAGACCCAGTACTTC
CDR3aa: CASSVDRRETQYF

abundance: -
v_gene: TRBV4-1
j_gene: TRBJ1-2
d_gene: -
CDR3nt: TGCGCCAGCAGCCGCAGCCCAGTAACAGGGTTGGGGGAAGGCTACACCTTC
CDR3aa: CASSRSPVTGLGEGYTF

abundance: -
v_gene: TRBV7-8
j_gene: TRBJ2-3
d_gene: -
CDR3nt: TGTGCCAGCAGCTTAGAAATGGGGTTGCTCACAGATACGCAGTATTTT
CDR3aa: CASSLEMGLLTDTQYF

abundance: -
v_gene: TRBV6-5
j_gene: TRBJ2-2
d_gene: -
CDR3nt: TGTGCCAGCAGTTACAGGCCCCAGGGGACCGGGGAGCTGTTTTTT
CDR3aa: CASSYRPQGTGELFF

abundance: few
v_gene: TRBV7-8
j_gene: TRBJ2-2
d_gene: -
CDR3nt: TGTGCCAGCAGCCCTACACCCACCGAAAAAACCGGGGAGCTGTTTTTT
CDR3aa: CASSPTPTEKTGELFF

abundance: -
v_gene: TRBV3-1
j_gene: TRBJ1-6
d_gene: TRBD1
CDR3nt: TGTGCCAGCAGCCACCGGGACAGAAATAATTCACCCCTCCACTTT
CDR3aa: CASSHRDRNNSPLHF

abundance: few
v_gene: TRBV20-1
j_gene: TRBJ2-1
d_gene: -
CDR3nt: TGCAGTGCTAGCTGGCGACTCTCCTACAATGAGCAGTTCTTC
CDR3aa: CSASWRLSYNEQFF